The next 4 T cell receptor beta chains were all read from a single sample in a study of shared clonotypes between healthy human individuals. Sequencing used immunoSEQ multiplex PCR; TCRdb keeps in-frame clones, though not all of them. The data show about 2 million clones, roughly 94% seen once. The sequenced sample consisted of naive CD4+ T cells sorted from blood. As to subset: CD45RA+ positively selected. These receptors came from a man aged 18 to 29 in good health.

The CDR3 here is CASSLTAVGYGYTF. In DNA, the CDR3 is TGTGCCAGCAGCTTAACAGCCGTCGGGTATGGCTACACCTTC. The chain has TRBV11-2 and TRBJ1-2; D unclear. The germline V gene has CDR1 SGHAT and CDR2 FQNNGV. This CDR3 has 14 residues. Trimming removed 2 bases from V and 5 bases from J, with 12 bases in between. Together with reference TRBV11-2 and TRBJ1-2, the CDR3 gives the full variable domain: EAGVAQSPRYKIIEKRQSVAFWCNPISGHATLYWYQQILGQGPKLLIQFQNNGVVDDSQLPKDRFSAERLKGVDSTLKIQPAKLEDSAVYLCASSLTAVGYGYTFGSGTRLTVV.

The chain employs TRBV9 and TRBJ1-2, with D possibly matching TRBD1 (5 bases). The CDR3 extends over 15 amino acids. Per the germline V gene, CDR1 is SGDLS and CDR2 is YYNGEE. Trimming removed 3 bases at V and 1 base at J, with 13 bases between. The CDR3 bases are TGTGCCAGCAGCGACGCCAGGGTACTTAACTATGGCTACACCTTC. Translation gives CASSDARVLNYGYTF.

This chain links TRBV18 with TRBJ1-4; a possible D gene is TRBD1 (6 bases). CDR1 KGHSH and CDR2 LQKENI come from the germline V gene. The V end lost 6 bases, the J end lost 0 bases, and 17 bases lay between the germline ends. CDR3 length: 17 amino acids. The CDR3 region is CASSDQAGVATNEKLFF. The CDR3 bases are TGTGCCAGCTCGGACCAGGCAGGGGTTGCAACTAATGAAAAACTGTTTTTT.

The chain joins TRBV27 to TRBJ2-7, with D unclear. Germline V gene sequence: CDR1 MNHEY, CDR2 SMNVEV (reference sequence). This CDR3 is 14 amino acids long. V lost 4 bases and J 0 bases, leaving 10 bases between the germline ends. CDR3: CASSSKTSSYEQYF. In DNA, the CDR3 is TGTGCCAGCAGTTCAAAAACCTCCTCCTACGAGCAGTACTTC.